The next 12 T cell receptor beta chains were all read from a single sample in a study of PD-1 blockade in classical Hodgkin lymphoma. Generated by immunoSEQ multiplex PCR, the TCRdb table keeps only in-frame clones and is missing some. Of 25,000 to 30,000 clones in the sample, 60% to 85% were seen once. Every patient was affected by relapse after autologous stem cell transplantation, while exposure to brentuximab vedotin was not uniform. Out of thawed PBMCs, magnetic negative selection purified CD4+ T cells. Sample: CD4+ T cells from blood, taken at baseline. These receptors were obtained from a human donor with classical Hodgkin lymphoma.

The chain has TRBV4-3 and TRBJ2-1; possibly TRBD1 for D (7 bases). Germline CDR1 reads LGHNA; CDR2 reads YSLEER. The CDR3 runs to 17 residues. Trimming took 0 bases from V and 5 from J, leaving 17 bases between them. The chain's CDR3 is CASSQDPPGGYNNEQFF. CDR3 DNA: TGCGCCAGCAGCCAAGATCCCCCAGGGGGGTATAACAATGAGCAGTTCTTC.

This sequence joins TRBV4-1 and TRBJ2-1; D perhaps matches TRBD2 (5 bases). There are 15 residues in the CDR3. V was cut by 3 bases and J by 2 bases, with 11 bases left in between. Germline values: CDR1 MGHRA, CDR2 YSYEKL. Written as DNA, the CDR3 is TGCGCCAGCAGCCATCAAACCGGGACCTACAATGAGCAGTTCTTC. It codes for CASSHQTGTYNEQFF.

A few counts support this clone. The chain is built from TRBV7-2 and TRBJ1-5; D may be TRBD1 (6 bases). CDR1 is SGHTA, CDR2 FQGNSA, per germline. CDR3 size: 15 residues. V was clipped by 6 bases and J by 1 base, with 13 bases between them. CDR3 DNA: TGTGCCAGCAGTTACACCCAGGGGAGCAATCAGCCCCAGCATTTT. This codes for CASSYTQGSNQPQHF.

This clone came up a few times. The CDR3 is CASSSPVGGSNEKLFF. The CDR3 DNA follows: TGTGCCAGCAGTTCCCCAGTAGGGGGTTCTAATGAAAAACTGTTTTTT. The rearrangement joins TRBV7-9 to TRBJ1-4, with a possible D match to TRBD1 (6 bases). Germline assignment: CDR1 SEHNR and CDR2 FQNEAQ (reference sequence). The CDR3 spans 16 residues. Trimming cost V 6 bases and J 3 bases, with 17 bases left between them.

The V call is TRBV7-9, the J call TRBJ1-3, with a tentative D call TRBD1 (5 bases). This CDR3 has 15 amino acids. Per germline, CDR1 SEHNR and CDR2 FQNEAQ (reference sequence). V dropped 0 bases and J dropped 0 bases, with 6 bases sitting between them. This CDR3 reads CASSLATGSGNTIYF. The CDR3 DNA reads TGTGCCAGCAGCTTAGCCACAGGCTCTGGAAACACCATATATTTT.

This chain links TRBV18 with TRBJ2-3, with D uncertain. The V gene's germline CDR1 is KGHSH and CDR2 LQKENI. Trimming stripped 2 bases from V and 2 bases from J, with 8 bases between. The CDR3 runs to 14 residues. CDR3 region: CASSPISNTDTQYF. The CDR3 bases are TGTGCCAGCTCACCAATCTCAAACACAGATACGCAGTATTTT.

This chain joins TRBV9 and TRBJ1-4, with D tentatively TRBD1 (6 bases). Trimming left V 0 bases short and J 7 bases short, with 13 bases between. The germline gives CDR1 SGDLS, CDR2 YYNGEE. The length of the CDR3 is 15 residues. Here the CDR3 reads CASSVAGVEGEKLFF. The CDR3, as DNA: TGTGCCAGCAGCGTAGCAGGGGTGGAGGGTGAAAAACTGTTTTTT.

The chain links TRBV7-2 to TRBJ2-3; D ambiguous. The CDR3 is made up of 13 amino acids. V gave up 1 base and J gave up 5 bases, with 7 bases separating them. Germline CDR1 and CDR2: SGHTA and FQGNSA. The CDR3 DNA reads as TGTGCCAGCAGCTTAGAAAGTGGAGATACGCAGTATTTT. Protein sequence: CASSLESGDTQYF.

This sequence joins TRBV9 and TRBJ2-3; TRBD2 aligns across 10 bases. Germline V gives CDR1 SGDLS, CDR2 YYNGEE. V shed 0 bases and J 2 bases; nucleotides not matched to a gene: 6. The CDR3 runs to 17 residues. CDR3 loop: CASSVGTSGRYTDTQYF. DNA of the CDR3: TGTGCCAGCAGCGTAGGGACTAGCGGACGCTACACAGATACGCAGTATTTT. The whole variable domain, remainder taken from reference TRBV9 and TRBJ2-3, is DSGVTQTPKHLITATGQRVTLRCSPRSGDLSVYWYQQSLDQGLQFLIQYYNGEERAKGNILERFSAQQFPDLHSELNLSSLELGDSALYFCASSVGTSGRYTDTQYFGPGTRLTVL.

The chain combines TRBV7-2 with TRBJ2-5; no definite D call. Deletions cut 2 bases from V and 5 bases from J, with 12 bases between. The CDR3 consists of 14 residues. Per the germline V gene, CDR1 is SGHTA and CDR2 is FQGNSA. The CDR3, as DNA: TGTGCCAGCAGCTTATTTCTTTCCGGGGAGACCCAGTACTTC. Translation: CASSLFLSGETQYF.

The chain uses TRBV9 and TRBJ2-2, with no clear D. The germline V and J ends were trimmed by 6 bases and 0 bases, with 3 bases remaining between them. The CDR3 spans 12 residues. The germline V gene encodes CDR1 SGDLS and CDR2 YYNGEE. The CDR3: CASKTNTGELFF. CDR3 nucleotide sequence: TGTGCCAGCAAAACGAACACCGGGGAGCTGTTTTTT.

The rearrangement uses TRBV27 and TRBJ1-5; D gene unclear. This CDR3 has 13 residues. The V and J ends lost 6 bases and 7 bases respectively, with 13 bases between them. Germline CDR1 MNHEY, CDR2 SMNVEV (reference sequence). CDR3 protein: CASSKGIRQPQHF. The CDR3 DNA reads TGTGCCAGCAGCAAGGGTATACGGCAGCCCCAGCATTTT.